A selection of T cell receptor beta chains follows, all from one sample in a study of prognosis after radiotherapy for stage I lung cancer. TCRdb independently ran MiXCR on the multiplex PCR reads; one entry per CDR3 protein. Of approximately 41,000 distinct CDR3 sequences in the sample, around a quarter are singletons; the top ten hold about 25%. Sample: PBMCs, taken before or after stereotactic body radiation therapy (not recorded which). The receptor set was obtained from a donor over 45 with non-small cell lung cancer. The CDR3 runs from the conserved cysteine through the conserved F or W. Each record gives: D gene, V gene, J gene, clone size, CDR3 DNA, CDR3 protein. D genes are given only for firm matches. A row's size may be missing; if present it is once, few, many or a size class.

>TRBD1|TRBV28|TRBJ2-2|NA
TGTGCCAGCAGTTTACCGACGACAGGGGTCGCGAACACCGGGGAGATGTTTTTT
CASSLPTTGVANTGEMFF
>NA|TRBV28|TRBJ1-2|many
TGTGCCAGCAGTTTGAGTAGGAGACAGGTCAACTATGGCTACACCTTC
CASSLSRRQVNYGYTF
>NA|TRBV5-1|TRBJ1-2|medium-sized
TGCGCCAGCAGCTCGGGACTGTTTGATAACTATGGCTACACCTTC
CASSSGLFDNYGYTF
>NA|TRBV4-1|TRBJ1-1|NA
TGCGCCAGCAGCCAAAGCCGGGACACTTCCTGGATGAACACTGAAGCTTTCTTT
CASSQSRDTSWMNTEAFF
>TRBD2|TRBV13|TRBJ2-3|many
TGTGCCAGCAGCCCTTTCTCGCGACTAGCGGGGGGTAGAGATACGCAGTATTTT
CASSPFSRLAGGRDTQYF
>NA|TRBV19|TRBJ2-1|NA
TGTGCCAGTAGTCCAAAGGCAGGGGTGTTCGACAATGAGCAGTTCTTC
CASSPKAGVFDNEQFF
>TRBD2|TRBV6-2/TRBV6-3|TRBJ2-1|NA
TGTGCCAGCAGTTACTCGAGGGCTAGCGGGAGGATGGTCAATGAGCAGTTCTTC
CASSYSRASGRMVNEQFF
>TRBD1|TRBV5-6|TRBJ1-3|many
TGTGCCAGCAGCAGTGCCTCACAGGGGTTTTCTGGAAACACCATATATTTT
CASSSASQGFSGNTIYF
>TRBD1|TRBV29-1|TRBJ2-1|many
TGCAGCGTTGAAGGGACAGGGACGCTGGGTGAGCAGTTCTTC
CSVEGTGTLGEQFF
>NA|TRBV28|TRBJ2-5|many
TGTGCCACCCCAAGTGGGGGCGGGCGAGAGACCCAGTACTTC
CATPSGGGRETQYF
>NA|TRBV4-1|TRBJ2-7|many
TGCGCCAGCAGTTCCGGACAGATTGGGCGTTCCTACGAGCAGTACTTC
CASSSGQIGRSYEQYF
>NA|TRBV4-2|TRBJ1-4|many
TGTGCCAGCAGCCAAGTCATGACAACTAATGAAAAACTGTTTTTT
CASSQVMTTNEKLFF
>TRBD1|TRBV6-1|TRBJ2-5|many
TGTGCCAGCTTCACCAGGGGGCTACAAGAGACCCAGTACTTC
CASFTRGLQETQYF
>NA|TRBV6-1|TRBJ2-2|many
TGTGCCAGCGCCAAGCGGGACAGAGTTAACACCGGGGAGCTGTTTTTT
CASAKRDRVNTGELFF
>NA|TRBV24-1|TRBJ2-5|many
TGTGCCACCAGTGCAGGGTCTGAGACCCAGTACTTC
CATSAGSETQYF
>TRBD1|TRBV28|TRBJ2-7|many
TGTGCCAGCAGTCCCCCACCTCGGACAGGTGACTACGAGCAGTACTTC
CASSPPPRTGDYEQYF
>NA|TRBV12-3/TRBV12-4|TRBJ2-5|many
TGTGCCAGCAGTCCCCGACGGAGTGGCGGGACCCAGTACTTC
CASSPRRSGGTQYF
>TRBD2|TRBV10-3|TRBJ2-1|many
TGTGCCATCAGTGAGGGGCTAGCGGGGAGCAATGAGCAGTTCTTC
CAISEGLAGSNEQFF
>NA|TRBV6-2/TRBV6-3|TRBJ1-2|NA
TGTGCCGGCATTGCCAGCTATGGCTACACCTTC
CAGIASYGYTF
>NA|TRBV2|TRBJ1-2|many
TGTGCCAGCAGTGAAGATGGGCGACGGGACTATGGCTACACCTTC
CASSEDGRRDYGYTF
>NA|TRBV5-1|TRBJ2-1|NA
TGCGCCAGCAGCCCGGACCATTATGAGCAGTTCTTC
CASSPDHYEQFF
>NA|TRBV7-6|TRBJ2-2|many
TGTGCCAGCAGCTTAGCAGGGTATCCCGGGGAGCTGTTTTTT
CASSLAGYPGELFF
>NA|TRBV3-1|TRBJ2-2|many
TGTGCCAGCGGCCGGGCAGTGCCCGGGGAGCTGTTTTTT
CASGRAVPGELFF
>TRBD2|TRBV6-1|TRBJ2-7|NA
TGTGCCAGCAGTGGACTAGCGGGGGGATCCCCCTACGAGCAGTACTTC
CASSGLAGGSPYEQYF
>NA|TRBV9|TRBJ2-3|many
TGTGCCAGCAGCGTAGAAGCGGCCACAGATACGCAGTATTTT
CASSVEAATDTQYF
>NA|TRBV2|TRBJ2-7|many
TGTGCCAGCAGCATCAGGGGCGGCGAGCAGTACTTC
CASSIRGGEQYF
>TRBD2|TRBV6-1|TRBJ2-3|NA
TGTGCCAGCAGTGGCGGGGGGGTATTAGATACGCAGTATTTT
CASSGGGVLDTQYF
>NA|TRBV2|TRBJ2-5|many
TGTGCCAGCAGGGAAAGGGGGGCCCAAGAGACCCAGTACTTC
CASRERGAQETQYF
>TRBD1|TRBV24-1|TRBJ1-1|many
TGTGCCACCAGGGACAGGTCGAACACTGAAGCTTTCTTT
CATRDRSNTEAFF
>TRBD1|TRBV3-1|TRBJ1-2|many
TGTGCCAGCAGCCAAGATCGGGACAGCTCCTATGGCTACACCTTC
CASSQDRDSSYGYTF
>NA|TRBV2|TRBJ1-1|many
TGTGCCAGCAGTGAGGGGAACACTGAAGCTTTCTTT
CASSEGNTEAFF
>NA|TRBV7-2|TRBJ1-5|many
TGTGCCAGCAGCTTAGGCAGGGGCAATCAGCCCCAGCATTTT
CASSLGRGNQPQHF
>TRBD1|TRBV27|TRBJ1-5|many
TGTGCCAGCAGGGAAGGGACAGGGGGCCAGCCCCAGCATTTT
CASREGTGGQPQHF
>TRBD1|TRBV28|TRBJ2-3|many
TGTGCCAGCAGTCGGACCGGGACAGGGGGAGATACGCAGTATTTT
CASSRTGTGGDTQYF
>NA|TRBV28|TRBJ2-7|many
TGTGCCAGCAGTTTAGGAGGATTTGGCTACGAGCAGTACTTC
CASSLGGFGYEQYF
>NA|TRBV19|TRBJ2-2|many
TGTGCCAGTAATGCCAGAAACACCGGGGAGCTGTTTTTT
CASNARNTGELFF
>NA|TRBV20-1|TRBJ1-2|many
TGCAGTGCTAGAGAAAGGACATTTTTCTATGGCTACACCTTC
CSARERTFFYGYTF
>NA|TRBV6-1|TRBJ2-7|many
TGTGCCAGCAGTGAAATGGCATCCTACGAGCAGTACTTC
CASSEMASYEQYF
>NA|TRBV27|TRBJ2-1|NA
TGTGCCAGCATCCCTACATGGTCGGGTGAGCAGTTCTTC
CASIPTWSGEQFF
>NA|TRBV19|TRBJ2-1|many
TGTGCCAGTAGTACCCAGAGAGGCCGGGATGAGCAGTTCTTC
CASSTQRGRDEQFF
>NA|TRBV6-5|TRBJ1-2|many
TGTGCCAGCAGTTACTCGAGCCAGGGAGGGGGAGGCTACACCTTC
CASSYSSQGGGGYTF
>NA|TRBV11-3|TRBJ2-3|many
TGTGCCAGCAGCTTAGGGGGCGACCTAGGAACAGATACGCAGTATTTT
CASSLGGDLGTDTQYF
>TRBD1|TRBV28|TRBJ1-2|many
TGTGCCAGCAGCCCACCGGGACAGGGAAATTCCTATGGCTACACCTTC
CASSPPGQGNSYGYTF
>TRBD1|TRBV9|TRBJ1-6|many
TGTGCCAGCAGCGTCGGGCAGGGGGGTAGAAGTAATTCACCCCTCCACTTT
CASSVGQGGRSNSPLHF
>NA|TRBV28|TRBJ1-6|many
TGTGCCAGCAGTTTAGGCGGTCGGACGGCGAATTCACCCCTCCACTTT
CASSLGGRTANSPLHF
>NA|TRBV2|TRBJ1-6|many
TGTGCCAGCAGTGCCAGGGAAGGGAGCTCCTATAATTCACCCCTCCACTTT
CASSAREGSSYNSPLHF
>TRBD2|TRBV5-4|TRBJ2-2|NA
TGTGCCAGGGGGGGGCATAGCGGGAGGGCCCCCGGGGAGCTGTTTTTT
CARGGHSGRAPGELFF
>NA|TRBV5-1|TRBJ2-7|many
TGCGCCAGCAGCTTGGCCTTAACAACCTACGAGCAGTACTTC
CASSLALTTYEQYF
>TRBD2|TRBV11-2|TRBJ2-3|NA
TGTGCCAGCAGCCCATGGACTAGCGCCTTTTCTAGCACAGATACGCAGTATTTT
CASSPWTSAFSSTDTQYF
>TRBD2|TRBV6-4|TRBJ2-3|many
TGTGCCAGCAGTGACTCGAGCGGGAGTAGTGCAGATACGCAGTATTTT
CASSDSSGSSADTQYF
>TRBD2|TRBV3-1|TRBJ2-1|many
TGTGCCAGCTTATCAATAGCGGGGGGGAGGGATGAGCAGTTCTTC
CASLSIAGGRDEQFF
>NA|TRBV19|TRBJ1-2|many
TGTGCCAGTAGCAAAGGGGTGACAAGTGCCGTCTATGGCTACACCTTC
CASSKGVTSAVYGYTF